One sample yielded the 20 T cell receptor beta chains listed below, sequenced in a study of beta chain features in type 1 diabetes. Expressed TCRB transcripts were sequenced because the isolated RNA had all been reverse transcribed beforehand. Profiling relied on immunoSEQ multiplex PCR, and the TCRdb table lists in-frame clones only, not all of them. This sample carries more than 150,000 clones, about 13% of them seen once, and the ten largest clones take 0.62%. The sample was central memory CD4+ T cells from blood. The receptor source for this set is a young woman in good health.

This clone was picked up a small number of times. This chain uses TRBV15 with TRBJ1-5; D might be TRBD1 (5 bases). Trimming took 0 bases from V and 1 from J, leaving 13 bases between them. Germline V gene lookup returns CDR1 LNHNV and CDR2 YYDKDF (reference sequence). The CDR3 extends over 17 amino acids. The CDR3 sequence is CATSRDRGTWSNQPQHF. CDR3 DNA sequence: TGTGCCACCAGCAGAGATAGGGGTACTTGGAGCAATCAGCCCCAGCATTTT. Full variable domain (remainder filled in from reference TRBV15 and TRBJ1-5): DAMVIQNPRYQVTQFGKPVTLSCSQTLNHNVMYWYQQKSSQAPKLLFHYYDKDFNNEADTPDNFQSRRPNTSFCFLDIRSPGLGDTAMYLCATSRDRGTWSNQPQHFGDGTRLSIL.

The chain has TRBV7-3 and TRBJ2-1, with 9 bases that match TRBD2. The CDR3 consists of 14 residues. J was trimmed by 9 bases and V by 5 bases; bases with no gene match: 8. The germline gives CDR1 SGHTA, CDR2 FQGTGA. The CDR3 loop reads CASSRPGLAVEQFF. CDR3 coding DNA: TGTGCCAGCAGCCGCCCGGGACTAGCAGTTGAGCAGTTCTTC.

This clone has just a few counts. The rearrangement joins TRBV19 to TRBJ2-5, with 9 bases that match TRBD2. J gave up 2 bases and V 6 bases, and 7 bases lay outside the gene matches. This CDR3 is built from 15 residues. CDR1 is LNHDA, CDR2 SQIVND, per germline (reference sequence). The DNA for the CDR3 is TGTGCCAGTAGGGAAACTAGCGGGTCACAAGAGACCCAGTACTTC. Amino acids: CASRETSGSQETQYF.

This clone was seen only a few times. This chain uses TRBV18 with TRBJ2-7; TRBD2 agrees at 16 bases. The germline gives CDR1 KGHSH, CDR2 LQKENI. CDR3 length equals 16 residues. With 3 bases clipped from V and 5 bases from J, the junction kept 4 bases outside the gene matches. For the CDR3, the DNA is TGTGCCAGCTCACCGATGGGACTAGCGGGAGGGGACGAGCAGTACTTC. Its translation: CASSPMGLAGGDEQYF.

This clone occurred a few times. This rearrangement joins TRBV30 to TRBJ1-4, with 8 bases lining up with TRBD1. This CDR3 is 13 amino acids long. The V segment lost 2 bases and the J segment 6 bases; nucleotides outside the gene matches: 2. Germline V CDR1 and CDR2: GTSNPN, SVGIG (reference sequence). The CDR3: CAWSQGAYEKLFF. The CDR3 DNA is TGTGCCTGGAGTCAGGGGGCATATGAAAAACTGTTTTTT.

In DNA form, the CDR3 reads TGTGCCAGCAGTTCCCCGGACAGGGATGGACAAGAGACCCAGTACTTC. It codes for CASSSPDRDGQETQYF. The chain recombines TRBV6-6 with TRBJ2-5, with 8 bases matching TRBD1. Germline loops: CDR1 MNHNY, CDR2 SVGAGI (reference sequence). Trimming cost V 4 bases and J 2 bases; bases outside gene matches: 9. The CDR3 sequence is 16 residues long.

The chain uses TRBV11-3 and TRBJ2-1; a weak D match, TRBD2 (6 bases). CDR1 is SGHNT, CDR2 YENEEA, per germline. The germline V and J ends were trimmed by 3 bases and 6 bases, with 12 bases remaining between them. CDR3 size: 14 residues. The CDR3: CASSLGTGPNEQFF. The CDR3, as DNA: TGTGCCAGCAGCTTGGGGACTGGACCCAATGAGCAGTTCTTC. The full variable domain, with the rest looked up from reference TRBV11-3 and TRBJ2-1, is EAGVVQSPRYKIIEKKQPVAFWCNPISGHNTLYWYLQNLGQGPELLIRYENEEAVDDSQLPKDRFSAERLKGVDSTLKIQPAELGDSAVYLCASSLGTGPNEQFFGPGTRLTVL.

This rearrangement joins TRBV7-6 to TRBJ2-1; the match to TRBD2 covers 8 bases. Looked up from germline, CDR1 is SGHVS and CDR2 is FNYEAQ. This CDR3 has 14 amino acids. V shed 1 base and J 7 bases; nucleotides not matched to a gene: 3. CDR3 DNA: TGTGCCAGCAGCTTAGGACTAGCGTCGAATGAGCAGTTCTTC. It specifies CASSLGLASNEQFF.

This chain uses TRBV7-3 with TRBJ2-3; D possibly corresponds to TRBD2 (5 bases). From germline, CDR1 is SGHTA and CDR2 FQGTGA. V shed 10 bases and J shed 0 bases, with 14 bases lying between them. The CDR3 contains 14 residues. This CDR3 reads CATEDPTSTDTQYF. The CDR3, as DNA: TGTGCCACGGAGGACCCAACTAGCACAGATACGCAGTATTTT.

In its sample, this clone was seen a few times. V and J are TRBV30 and TRBJ2-3; TRBD2 might be the D (6 bases). The germline V gene has CDR1 GTSNPN and CDR2 SVGIG (reference sequence). V lost 2 bases and J lost 4, with 10 bases in between. This CDR3 contains 13 residues. CDR3 DNA sequence: TGTGCCTGGAGTCGCCGGGGGTCAGATACGCAGTATTTT. This codes for CAWSRRGSDTQYF.

This chain joins TRBV30 and TRBJ2-1; 8 nucleotides align to TRBD2. The CDR3 runs 17 residues. Per germline, CDR1 GTSNPN and CDR2 SVGIG (reference sequence). V shed 0 bases, J shed 7 bases, and the junction held 14 bases outside the gene matches. In nucleotides, the CDR3 is TGTGCCTGGAGTGTAGCCCCCGGAGCGGGAGTAGGGAATGAGCAGTTCTTC. It encodes CAWSVAPGAGVGNEQFF.

The rearrangement joins TRBV12-2 to TRBJ2-1; the table calls TRBD2, which could not be checked here. TRBV12-2 is shown as a pseudogene. The CDR3 is 16 amino acids. CDR3 sequence reads: CASRFLVGRENNEQFF. The CDR3 DNA is TGTGCAAGTCGCTTTTTGGTCGGGAGGGAGAACAATGAGCAGTTCTTC.

This clone was found a few times. V usage is TRBV30 and J usage is TRBJ1-4; no clear D. Trimming pared 1 base from V and 11 bases from J, leaving 5 bases between. Germline V lookup: CDR1 GTSNPN, CDR2 SVGIG (reference sequence). This CDR3 spans 10 amino acids. DNA for the CDR3: TGTGCCTGGAGTGGCCGGAAACTGTTTTTT. Amino acids: CAWSGRKLFF.

This clone has only a few counts. V gene TRBV2 combines with J gene TRBJ1-2, with TRBD1 matching 7 bases. Germline assignment: CDR1 SNHLY and CDR2 FYNNEI. J was trimmed by 4 bases and V by 5 bases; bases with no gene match: 4. The CDR3 contains 13 residues. In DNA, the CDR3 is TGTGCCAGCAGTTCCCAGGGGGGCTATGGCTACACCTTC. Its protein is CASSSQGGYGYTF.

This chain joins TRBV9 and TRBJ2-3, with TRBD2 matching 10 bases. The CDR3 totals 18 residues. The V gene end was trimmed by 0 bases and the J gene end by 5 bases; junction bases not matched to a gene: 12. In germline, CDR1 is SGDLS, CDR2 YYNGEE. The CDR3 DNA sequence: TGTGCCAGCAGCGTAGCCAGCGGGAGGGCCTTAGGTATAGATACGCAGTATTTT. Its translation is CASSVASGRALGIDTQYF.

This clone was observed a few times. The CDR3 coding sequence is TGTGCCAGCAGACTAGCGGGAGGTACCCAACCCTACGAGCAGTACTTC. Protein: CASRLAGGTQPYEQYF. The chain recombines TRBV27 with TRBJ2-7, with 12 bases fitting TRBD2. With V trimmed by 6 bases and J by 2 bases, 8 bases remained unmatched. The CDR3 contains 16 residues. Per germline, CDR1 MNHEY and CDR2 SMNVEV (reference sequence).

This clone has only a few counts. The genes are TRBV10-3 and TRBJ2-5; 7 bases fit TRBD2. Germline V lookup: CDR1 ENHRY, CDR2 SYGVKD. J gave up 1 base and V 8 bases, and 10 bases lay outside the gene matches. CDR3 length equals 15 residues. CDR3 DNA sequence: TGTGCCATCGGGTCGGGGGGAGGCCTCCAAGAGACCCAGTACTTC. This gives the protein CAIGSGGGLQETQYF.

This clone turned up a few times. The CDR3 loop reads CASSQAPPTWRGGNEQYF. The CDR3 DNA reads as TGCGCCAGCAGCCAAGCCCCTCCCACCTGGCGGGGAGGGAACGAGCAGTACTTC. This rearrangement joins TRBV4-1 to TRBJ2-7; 7 nucleotides match TRBD2. Trimming at V came to 1 base and at J to 5 bases, leaving 17 bases not matched to a gene. The CDR3 has 18 amino acids. CDR1 MGHRA and CDR2 YSYEKL come from the germline V gene.

This clone was seen only a few times. The genes are TRBV28 and TRBJ1-5; D gene ambiguous. From germline, CDR1 is MDHEN and CDR2 SYDVKM. The ends were cut back, 4 bases at V and 1 base at J, with 14 bases in the middle. CDR3 length: 16 residues. CDR3 DNA sequence: TGTGCCAGCAGTTACGGGTCCCGCGGAAGCAATCAGCCCCAGCATTTT. As protein: CASSYGSRGSNQPQHF.

The J gene is TRBJ1-2, the V gene TRBV29-1; a weak D match, TRBD1 (6 bases). The CDR3 length is 12 residues. The V gene lost 4 bases and the J gene lost 4 bases, with 10 bases spanning the gap. CDR1 SQVTM and CDR2 ANQGSEA come from the germline V gene. This chain's CDR3 is CSVGGQLYGYTF. The CDR3 DNA is TGCAGCGTTGGGGGACAACTCTATGGCTACACCTTC.